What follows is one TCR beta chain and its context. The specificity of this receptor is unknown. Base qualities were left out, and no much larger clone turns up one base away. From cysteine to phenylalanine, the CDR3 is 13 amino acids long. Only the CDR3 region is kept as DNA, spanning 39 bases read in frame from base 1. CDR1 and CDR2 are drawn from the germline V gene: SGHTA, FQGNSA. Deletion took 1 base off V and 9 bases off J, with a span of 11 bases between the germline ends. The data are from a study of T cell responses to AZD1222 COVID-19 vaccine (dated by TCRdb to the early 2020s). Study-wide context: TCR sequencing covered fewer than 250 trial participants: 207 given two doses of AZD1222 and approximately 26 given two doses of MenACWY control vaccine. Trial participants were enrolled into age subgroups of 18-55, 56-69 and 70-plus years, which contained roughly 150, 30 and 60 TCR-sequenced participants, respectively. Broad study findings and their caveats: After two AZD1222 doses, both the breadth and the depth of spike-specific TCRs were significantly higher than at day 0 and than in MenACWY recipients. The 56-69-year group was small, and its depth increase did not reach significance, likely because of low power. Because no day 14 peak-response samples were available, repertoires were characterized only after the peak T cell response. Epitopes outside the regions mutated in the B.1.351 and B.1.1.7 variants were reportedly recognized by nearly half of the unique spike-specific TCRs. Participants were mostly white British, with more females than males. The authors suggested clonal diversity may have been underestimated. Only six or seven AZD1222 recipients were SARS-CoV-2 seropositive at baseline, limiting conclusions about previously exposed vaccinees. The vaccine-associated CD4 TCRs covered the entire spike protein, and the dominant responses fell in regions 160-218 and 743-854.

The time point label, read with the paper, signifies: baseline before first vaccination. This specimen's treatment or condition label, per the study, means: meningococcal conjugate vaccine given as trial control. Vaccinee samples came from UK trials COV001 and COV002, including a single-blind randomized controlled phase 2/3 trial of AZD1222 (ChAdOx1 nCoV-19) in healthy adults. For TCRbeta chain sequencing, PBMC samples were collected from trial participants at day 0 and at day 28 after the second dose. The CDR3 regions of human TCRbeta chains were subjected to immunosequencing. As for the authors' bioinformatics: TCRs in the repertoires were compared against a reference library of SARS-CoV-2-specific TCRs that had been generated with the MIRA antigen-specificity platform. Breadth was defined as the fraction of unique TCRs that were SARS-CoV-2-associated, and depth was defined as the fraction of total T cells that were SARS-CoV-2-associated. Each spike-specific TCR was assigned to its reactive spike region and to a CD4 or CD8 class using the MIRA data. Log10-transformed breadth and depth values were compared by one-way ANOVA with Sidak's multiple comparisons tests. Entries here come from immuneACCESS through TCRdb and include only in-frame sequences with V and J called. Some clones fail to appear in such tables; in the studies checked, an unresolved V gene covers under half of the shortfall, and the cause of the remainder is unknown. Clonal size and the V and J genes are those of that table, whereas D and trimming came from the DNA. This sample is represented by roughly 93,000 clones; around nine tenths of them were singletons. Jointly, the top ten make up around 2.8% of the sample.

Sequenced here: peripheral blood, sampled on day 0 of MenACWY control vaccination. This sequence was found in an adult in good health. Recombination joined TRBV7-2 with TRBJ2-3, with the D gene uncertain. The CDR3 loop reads CASSLGALNTQYF. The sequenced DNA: TGTGCCAGCAGCTTAGGGGCCCTGAACACGCAGTATTTT. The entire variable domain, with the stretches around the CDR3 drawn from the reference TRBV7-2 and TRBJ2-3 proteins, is GAGVSQSPSNKVTEKGKDVELRCDPISGHTALYWYRQSLGQGLEFLIYFQGNSAPDKSGLPSDRFSAERTGGSVSTLTIQRTQQEDSAVYLCASSLGALNTQYFGPGTRLTVL.